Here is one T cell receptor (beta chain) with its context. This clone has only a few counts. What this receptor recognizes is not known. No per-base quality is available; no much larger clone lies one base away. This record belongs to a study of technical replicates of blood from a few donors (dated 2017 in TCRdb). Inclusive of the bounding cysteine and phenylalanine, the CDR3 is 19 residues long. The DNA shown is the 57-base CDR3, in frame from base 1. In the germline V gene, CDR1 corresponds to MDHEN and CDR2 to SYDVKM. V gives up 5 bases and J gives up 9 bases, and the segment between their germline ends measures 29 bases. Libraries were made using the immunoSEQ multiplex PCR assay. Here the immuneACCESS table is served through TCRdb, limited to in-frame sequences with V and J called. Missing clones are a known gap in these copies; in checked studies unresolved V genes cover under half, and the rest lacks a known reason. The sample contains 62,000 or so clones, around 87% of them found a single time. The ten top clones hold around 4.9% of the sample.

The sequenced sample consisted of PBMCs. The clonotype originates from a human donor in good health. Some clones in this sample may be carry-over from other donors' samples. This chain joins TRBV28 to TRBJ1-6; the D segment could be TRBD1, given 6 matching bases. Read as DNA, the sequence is TGTGCCAGCAGTCCCTCACAGGGTATCTCTTTGGTGTCCCGTTCACCCCTCCACTTT. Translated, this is CASSPSQGISLVSRSPLHF.